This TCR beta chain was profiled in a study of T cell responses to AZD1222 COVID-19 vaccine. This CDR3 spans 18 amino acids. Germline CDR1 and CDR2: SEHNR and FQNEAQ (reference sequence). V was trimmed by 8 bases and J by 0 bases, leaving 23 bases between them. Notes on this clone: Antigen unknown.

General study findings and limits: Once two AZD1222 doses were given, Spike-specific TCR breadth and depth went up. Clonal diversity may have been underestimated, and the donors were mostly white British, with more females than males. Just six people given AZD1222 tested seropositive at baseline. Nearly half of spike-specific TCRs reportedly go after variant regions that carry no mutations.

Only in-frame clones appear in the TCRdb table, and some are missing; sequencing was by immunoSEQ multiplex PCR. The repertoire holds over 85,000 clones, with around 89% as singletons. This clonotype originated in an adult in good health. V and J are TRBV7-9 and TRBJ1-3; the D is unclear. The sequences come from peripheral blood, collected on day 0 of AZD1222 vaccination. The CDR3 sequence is CASATKVQWRLSGNTIYF. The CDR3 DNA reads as TGTGCCAGCGCCACGAAGGTTCAATGGCGTCTCTCTGGAAACACCATATATTTT.